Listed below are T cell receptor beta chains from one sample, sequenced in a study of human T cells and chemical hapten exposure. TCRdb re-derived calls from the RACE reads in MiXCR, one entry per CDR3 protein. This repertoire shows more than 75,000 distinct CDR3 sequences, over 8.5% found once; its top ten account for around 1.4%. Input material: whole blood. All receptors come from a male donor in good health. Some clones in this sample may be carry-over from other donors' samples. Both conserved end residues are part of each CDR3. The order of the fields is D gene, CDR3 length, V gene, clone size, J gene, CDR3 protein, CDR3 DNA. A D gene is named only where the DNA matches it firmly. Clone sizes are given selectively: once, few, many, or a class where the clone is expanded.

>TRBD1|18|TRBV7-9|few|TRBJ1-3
CASSLPGQSSLTGNTIYF
TGTGCCAGCAGCTTACCGGGACAGAGCTCCTTGACCGGAAACACCATATATTTT
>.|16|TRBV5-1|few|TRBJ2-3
CASSTTGRGIGDTQYF
TGCGCCAGCAGCACTACCGGACGGGGAATCGGAGATACGCAGTATTTT
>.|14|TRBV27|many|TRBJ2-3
CASSLWESTDTQYF
TGTGCCAGCAGTTTGTGGGAGAGCACAGATACGCAGTATTTT
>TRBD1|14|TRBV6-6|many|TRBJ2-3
CASSYDRATDTQYF
TGTGCCAGCAGTTACGACAGGGCCACAGATACGCAGTATTTT
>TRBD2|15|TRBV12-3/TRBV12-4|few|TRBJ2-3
CASSLAGLVPDTQYF
TGTGCCAGCAGTTTAGCGGGACTAGTCCCAGATACGCAGTATTTT
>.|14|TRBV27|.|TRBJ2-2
CASSRQGYPGELFF
TGTGCCAGCAGTAGGCAGGGGTACCCCGGGGAGCTGTTTTTT
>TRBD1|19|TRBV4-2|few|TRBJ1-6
CASSQLAGTGPFYNSPLHF
TGTGCCAGCAGCCAGCTGGCCGGGACAGGGCCTTTCTATAATTCACCCCTCCACTTT
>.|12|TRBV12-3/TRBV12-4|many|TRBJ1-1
CASTQQNTEAFF
TGTGCCAGCACCCAGCAGAACACTGAAGCTTTCTTT
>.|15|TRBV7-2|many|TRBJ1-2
CASSPRFRANYGYTF
TGTGCCAGCAGCCCAAGGTTCAGGGCTAACTATGGCTACACCTTC
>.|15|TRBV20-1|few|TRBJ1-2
CSARDGVRGPYGYTF
TGCAGTGCTAGAGATGGTGTTAGGGGACCCTATGGCTACACCTTC
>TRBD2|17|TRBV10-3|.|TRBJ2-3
CAISAGLAGKSTDTQYF
TGTGCCATCAGTGCGGGACTAGCGGGGAAAAGCACAGATACGCAGTATTTT
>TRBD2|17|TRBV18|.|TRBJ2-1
CASSTTSGARRYNEQFF
TGTGCCAGCTCCACGACTAGCGGGGCCCGACGGTACAATGAGCAGTTCTTC
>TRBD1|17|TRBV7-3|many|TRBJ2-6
CASSQGQSGSGANVLTF
TGTGCCAGCAGCCAGGGACAGTCAGGCTCTGGGGCCAACGTCCTGACTTTC
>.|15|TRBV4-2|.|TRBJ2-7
CASSQDLYSSYEQYF
TGTGCCAGCAGCCAAGATCTTTACAGCTCCTACGAGCAGTACTTC
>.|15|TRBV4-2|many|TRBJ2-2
CASTEHWENTGELFF
TGTGCCAGCACGGAACATTGGGAGAACACCGGGGAGCTGTTTTTT
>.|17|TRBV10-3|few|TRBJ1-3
CAISESAGASLGNTIYF
TGTGCCATCAGTGAGTCGGCAGGGGCCTCACTCGGAAACACCATATATTTT
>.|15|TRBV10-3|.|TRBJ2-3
CAISESKIRTDTQYF
TGTGCCATCAGTGAGTCGAAGATCCGCACAGATACGCAGTATTTT
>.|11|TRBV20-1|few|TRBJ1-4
CSGREEEKLFF
TGCAGTGGGCGAGAGGAGGAAAAACTGTTTTTT
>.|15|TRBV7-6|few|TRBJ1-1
CASSLGAGVDTEAFF
TGTGCCAGCAGCTTAGGGGCAGGGGTCGACACTGAAGCTTTCTTT
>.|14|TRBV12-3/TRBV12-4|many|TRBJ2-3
CASSPRPNVDTQYF
TGTGCCAGCAGTCCCAGACCCAACGTGGATACGCAGTATTTT
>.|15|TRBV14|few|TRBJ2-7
CASSQGPSFSYEQYF
TGTGCCAGCAGCCAAGGCCCGTCGTTCTCCTACGAGCAGTACTTC
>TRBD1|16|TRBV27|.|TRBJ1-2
CASSLSGTGGALGYTF
TGTGCCAGCAGTTTGTCCGGGACAGGGGGCGCATTGGGCTACACCTTC
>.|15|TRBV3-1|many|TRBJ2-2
CASSPRTDNTGELFF
TGTGCCAGCAGTCCGAGGACAGATAACACCGGGGAGCTGTTTTTT
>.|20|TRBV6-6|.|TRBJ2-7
CASSYSRPVGPPGPGYEQYF
TGTGCCAGCAGTTACTCGAGGCCAGTCGGGCCACCCGGGCCGGGGTACGAGCAGTACTTC
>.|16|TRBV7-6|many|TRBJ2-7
CASIHTSRGGYDEQYF
TGTGCCAGCATCCATACCTCGCGGGGCGGGTACGACGAGCAGTACTTC
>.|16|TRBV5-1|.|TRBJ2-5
CASSLGAGALEETQYF
TGCGCCAGCAGCTTGGGCGCAGGGGCGCTTGAAGAGACCCAGTACTTC
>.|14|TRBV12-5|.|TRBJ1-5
CASSPGWSNQPQHF
TGTGCTAGTTCCCCAGGGTGGAGCAATCAGCCCCAGCATTTT
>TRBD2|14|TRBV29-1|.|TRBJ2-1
CSVLTGTSFHEQFF
TGCAGCGTTCTAACCGGGACTAGCTTCCATGAGCAGTTCTTC
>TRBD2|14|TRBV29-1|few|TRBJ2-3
CSVRAGGPTDTQYF
TGCAGCGTCAGAGCGGGGGGACCCACAGATACGCAGTATTTT
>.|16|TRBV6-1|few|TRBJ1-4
CASSVIQGGPNEKLFF
TGTGCCAGCAGTGTAATACAGGGTGGCCCTAATGAAAAACTGTTTTTT
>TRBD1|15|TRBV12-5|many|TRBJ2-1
CASGLARTGVNEQFF
TGTGCTAGTGGTTTGGCCAGGACAGGGGTCAATGAGCAGTTCTTC
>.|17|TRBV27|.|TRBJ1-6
CASSIQGRGSYNSPLHF
TGTGCCAGCAGTATACAGGGCCGGGGCTCCTATAATTCACCCCTCCACTTT
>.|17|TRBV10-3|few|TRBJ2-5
CAISEDPGAARGETQYF
TGTGCCATCAGTGAGGATCCAGGGGCCGCCCGGGGAGAGACCCAGTACTTC
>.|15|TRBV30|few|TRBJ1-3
CAWSDEGRSGNTIYF
TGTGCCTGGAGTGACGAGGGCAGGTCTGGAAACACCATATATTTT
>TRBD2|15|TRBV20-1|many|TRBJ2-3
CSASRLAPDHSTQYF
TGCAGTGCGTCCCGACTAGCGCCCGATCACAGTACGCAGTATTTT
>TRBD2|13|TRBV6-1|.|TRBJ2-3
CASRRELADTQYF
TGTGCCAGCAGGCGGGAGTTGGCAGATACGCAGTATTTT
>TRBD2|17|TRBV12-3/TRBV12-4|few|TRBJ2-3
CASSVLAGAPSTDTQYF
TGTGCCAGCAGTGTCCTAGCGGGTGCCCCTAGCACAGATACGCAGTATTTT
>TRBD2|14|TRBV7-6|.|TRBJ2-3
CATAGTSGTDTQYF
TGTGCCACCGCCGGGACTAGCGGCACAGATACGCAGTATTTT
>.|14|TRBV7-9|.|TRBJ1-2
CASSPGHLDGGYTF
TGTGCCAGCAGCCCGGGACACCTAGACGGTGGCTACACCTTC
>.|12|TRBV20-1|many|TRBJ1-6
CSARAGQSPLHF
TGCAGTGCTAGAGCAGGACAGTCACCCCTCCACTTT
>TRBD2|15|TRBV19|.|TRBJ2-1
CASSIGAGGPHEQFF
TGTGCCAGTAGTATCGGAGCGGGAGGCCCCCATGAGCAGTTCTTC
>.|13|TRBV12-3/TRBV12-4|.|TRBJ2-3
CASGLTDVGTQYF
TGTGCCAGCGGGCTCACGGACGTCGGTACGCAGTATTTT
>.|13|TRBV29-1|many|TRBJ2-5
CSLAGSGSETQYF
TGCAGCCTTGCCGGTTCGGGATCAGAGACCCAGTACTTC
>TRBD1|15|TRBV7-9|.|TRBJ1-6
CASSNRDSNNSPLHF
TGTGCCAGCAGCAACCGGGACAGTAATAATTCACCCCTCCACTTT
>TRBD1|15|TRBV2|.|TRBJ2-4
CASRGAGTALNIQYF
TGTGCCAGCAGGGGAGCCGGGACAGCCCTAAACATTCAGTACTTC
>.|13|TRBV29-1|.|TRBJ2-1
CSAGHSSYNEQFF
TGCAGCGCCGGACATAGCTCCTACAATGAGCAGTTCTTC
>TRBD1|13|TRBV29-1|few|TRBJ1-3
CSGRTGVGNTIYF
TGCAGCGGTAGGACAGGGGTTGGAAACACCATATATTTT
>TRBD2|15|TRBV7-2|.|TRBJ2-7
CASSSSGGALREQYF
TGTGCCAGCAGCAGTAGCGGGGGGGCCCTTCGAGAGCAGTACTTC
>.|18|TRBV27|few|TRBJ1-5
CASSLKGARGTLSQPQHF
TGTGCCAGCAGTTTGAAAGGGGCGCGGGGAACCCTATCCCAGCCCCAGCATTTT
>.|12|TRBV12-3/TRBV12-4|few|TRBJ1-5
CASRLEGQPQHF
TGTGCCAGCAGGCTTGAGGGGCAGCCCCAGCATTTT
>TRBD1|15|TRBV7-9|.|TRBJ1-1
CASSFAGTGDTEAFF
TGTGCCAGCAGCTTCGCGGGGACAGGTGACACTGAAGCTTTCTTT
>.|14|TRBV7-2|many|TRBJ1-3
CASSLRTVGNTIYF
TGTGCCAGCAGCTTGCGGACAGTTGGAAACACCATATATTTT
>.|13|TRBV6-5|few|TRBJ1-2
CASSSRTVYGYTF
TGTGCCAGCAGTTCGAGGACTGTGTATGGCTACACCTTC
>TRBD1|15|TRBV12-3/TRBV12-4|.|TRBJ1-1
CASSLPTTGPTEAFF
TGTGCCAGCAGCCTTCCAACGACAGGGCCAACTGAAGCTTTCTTT
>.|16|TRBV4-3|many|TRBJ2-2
CASSQDWQSSTGELFF
TGCGCCAGCAGCCAAGATTGGCAGAGCTCGACCGGGGAGCTGTTTTTT
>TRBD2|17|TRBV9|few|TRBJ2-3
CASSPLERRELTDTQYF
TGTGCCAGCAGCCCCCTCGAGAGGCGGGAGCTCACAGATACGCAGTATTTT
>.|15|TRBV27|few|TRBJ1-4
CASSPSGTGGEKLFF
TGTGCCAGCAGTCCCTCCGGGACCGGGGGCGAAAAACTGTTTTTT
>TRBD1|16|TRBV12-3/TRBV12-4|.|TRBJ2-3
CASSLAQGARTDTQYF
TGTGCCAGCAGTTTAGCCCAGGGGGCTAGGACAGATACGCAGTATTTT